This T cell receptor (beta chain) is from a study of T cells in Graves' hyperthyroidism and ophthalmopathy. Study-level results: The model anticipated ophthalmopathy a median around 6 months pre-onset.

This clonotype has at least ten counts. Its specificity is unknown. V lost 6 bases, J lost 2 bases, and 22 bases lay in between. The CDR3 loop spans 16 amino acids. The germline CDR1 and CDR2 sequences are DFQATT and SNEGSKA (reference sequence). TCR beta CDR3 region amplification was performed from RNA transcripts. HTBI primers were used for first-round RT-PCR of the TCR CDR3. In TCRdb, the multiplex PCR reads were re-called with MiXCR into one record per CDR3 protein. The sample records about 320,000 distinct CDR3 sequences, roughly 15% being singletons. The origin of this receptor is a man aged 25-45 years with Graves' hyperthyroidism. The chain carries TRBV20-1 and TRBJ2-5; D may match TRBD1 or TRBD2 (7 bases each). The sample was blood. The CDR3 bases are TGCAGTGCCAGGGGGGGGGTGGACGGAGGGCAAGAGACCCAGTACTTC. Residues: CSARGGVDGGQETQYF.